This TCR beta chain was sequenced in a study of T-cell memory formation after mild COVID-19 (dated by TCRdb to 2020 to 2022). For the wider study: Most TCR sequence clusters were specific to one of the two donors. Longitudinal TCRalpha and TCRbeta repertoire sequencing tracked T-cell clones expanding and contracting after mild COVID-19 in two donors. Two young, previously healthy adult volunteers made up the cohort, one male and one female.

What the authors observed across the whole study: From day 15 to 85, contracting clones showed balanced CD4/CD8 phenotypes, whereas a second wave of clones that expanded from day 15 to 37 leaned towards CD4+. Only a couple of mild cases were covered by the study, and larger cohorts that include severe cases with pre-infection samples were considered necessary. Some responding clones were detected in pre-infection memory, which suggested that pre-existing cross-reactive memory T cells had joined the SARS-CoV-2 response. Contracting CD4+ clones turned up mainly in the CM and EM memory subsets, whereas EMRA was where CD8+ clones were enriched. The second-wave clones that peaked on day 37 were not confirmed to be SARS-CoV-2 specific.

Notes on this clonotype: What antigen it recognizes has not been identified. Within one base of it there is no much larger clone, and no base qualities were kept.

Ficoll-Paque density gradient centrifugation was the method used to isolate PBMCs. The sample was run on an Illumina NovaSeq 6000. TCRalpha and TCRbeta cDNA libraries were constructed by 5'RACE with constant-segment primers, with sample barcodes and unique molecular identifiers being introduced. RNA was extracted from every sample with Trizol reagent. Amplification of the libraries took two PCR steps, and the second step added a second sample barcode plus Illumina TruSeq adapters. Sequencing of the libraries was done on an Illumina NovaSeq, producing 2 x 150 bp paired-end reads. The paper's data handling went like this. The reads were demultiplexed and collapsed into UMI-guided consensus sequences using migec v1.2.7. Using mixcr v2.1.11, UMI consensuses were aligned to TRA and TRB V and J templates and then assembled into clonotypes. Expanded or contracted clonotypes were those called significant by both edgeR and NoisET, with noise models trained on biological replicates. edgeR calls used a false discovery rate-adjusted p below 0.01 and a log2 fold-change threshold of 1. As an exploratory analysis of dynamics, PCA with hierarchical clustering was applied to max-normalized trajectories of the 1000 most abundant clonotypes. Separately sequenced CD4+ and CD8+ repertoires were used to assign a CD4 or CD8 phenotype to each responding clone. TCRdb applied fastp at Q25 and MiXCR to the public reads, then kept only in-frame beta chains. One record per CDR3 amino acid sequence lists the most common genes and DNA. These V and J calls originate from TCRdb's pipeline instead of the authors' own analysis. This sample gives 130,000 to 150,000 distinct CDR3 sequences in total; roughly 6.3% of them show up just once. The biggest ten clones account for roughly 2.1% of the sample.

The CDR3 runs 18 amino acids, cysteine and phenylalanine included. The only DNA kept is the CDR3, 54 bases in frame from the first base. Looking up the germline V gene (reference sequence) yields CDR1 MNHNY and CDR2 SVGAGI. V and J are truncated by 2 bases and 5 bases respectively, leaving an intervening sequence of 24 bases. The sample taken for sequencing was PBMCs or a T cell subset sorted from them (not recorded which). The receptor chain draws on TRBV6-6 and TRBJ1-1; a tentative D call is TRBD1 (6 bases match). The receptor was isolated from an adult woman who had mild COVID-19 (a few samples of this study predate the infection). The sample titles of this study are shuffled in the database, so cell type and time point are left out; the donor was told from shared clones. The CDR3 protein sequence reads: CASSYLKPPRGGWTEAFF. In nucleotides, the sequence is TGTGCCAGCAGTTACCTCAAACCCCCCAGGGGCGGGTGGACTGAAGCTTTCTTT.